Below, 15 T cell receptor beta chains from the same sample are listed, as sequenced in a study of CD8+CD57+ T cells in acquired aplastic anemia. Profiling of TCR beta VDJ combinations and CDR3 sequences used genomic DNA as template. Each CDR3 protein is one row after TCRdb ran MiXCR on the reads. Of roughly 150,000 distinct CDR3 sequences in the sample, around half were seen once. Previously, flow cytometry had revealed CD8+CD57+ cell expansion in the patients chosen for sequencing. The sequencing input was sorted CD4+, CD8+, or CD8+CD57+ T cells (not recorded which) from PBMCs. Receptors were obtained from a human donor with aplastic anemia.

V usage is TRBV11-2 and J usage is TRBJ2-7; TRBD1 agrees at 7 bases. V trimming: 1 base; J trimming: 0 bases; junction bases outside the gene matches: 6. The CDR3 contains 16 residues. Germline V CDR1 and CDR2: SGHAT, FQNNGV. CDR3 sequence: CASSLVMGTASYEQYF. The CDR3 coding sequence is TGTGCCAGCAGCTTAGTAATGGGGACAGCCTCCTACGAGCAGTACTTC.

This clonotype occurred many times. V gene TRBV7-9 combines with J gene TRBJ1-1, with D tentatively TRBD1 (6 bases). V was shortened by 1 base and J by 4 bases, with 10 bases between the two germline ends. Germline V gives CDR1 SEHNR, CDR2 FQNEAQ (reference sequence). The CDR3 length is 14 residues. CDR3 sequence reads: CASSLGGGATEAFF. The CDR3, as DNA: TGTGCCAGCAGCTTAGGAGGGGGGGCCACTGAAGCTTTCTTT.

About this clonotype itself: This could be a read error, since a much larger clone is one nucleotide away. The chain couples TRBV5-1 to TRBJ1-3; 9 nucleotides line up with TRBD1. CDR3 length equals 15 residues. Looked up from germline, CDR1 is SGHRS and CDR2 is YFSETQ. CDR3 in DNA: TGCGCCAGCAGCTTGTCGGGACAGGGTGGAAACACCACATATTTT. It is translated as CASSLSGQGGNTTYF.

Ten or more counts support this clonotype. A much larger clone lies a single base off, so this may be a read error. V is TRBV7-8 and J is TRBJ2-7; TRBD2 might be the D (5 bases). The CDR3 consists of 13 residues. V lost 5 bases to trimming and J lost 1 base, with 9 bases between them. Germline CDR1 is SGHVS and CDR2 is FQNEAQ. The CDR3 region is CASSRGLSYEQYF. For the CDR3, the DNA is TGTGCCAGCAGCCGCGGACTTTCCTACGAGCAGTACTTC.

This clonotype has ten or more counts. The chain is built from TRBV12-3 or TRBV12-4 and TRBJ2-6; D is perhaps TRBD1 or TRBD2 (5 bases each). The CDR3 contains 15 residues. Deletions cut 6 bases from V and 1 base from J, with 10 bases between. This chain's CDR3 is CASSPGPSGANVLTF. In DNA, the CDR3 is TGTGCCAGCAGCCCGGGACCGTCTGGGGCCAACGTCCTGACTTTC.

This clonotype was counted many times. This chain links TRBV7-2 with TRBJ2-5, with 14 bases lining up with TRBD2. This CDR3 has 16 amino acids. Per germline, CDR1 SGHTA and CDR2 FQGNSA. The V segment lost 5 bases and the J segment 2 bases; nucleotides outside the gene matches: 4. For the CDR3, the DNA is TGTGCCAGCAGCAAAGGGACTAGCGGGGGACAAGAGACCCAGTACTTC. Its translation is CASSKGTSGGQETQYF.

Details on this clonotype: Since a much larger clone is just one base distant, this may be a read error. The rearrangement joins TRBV2 to TRBJ1-5; D might be TRBD1 (5 bases). Trimming cost V 5 bases and J 6 bases, with 17 bases left between them. This CDR3 comprises 15 residues. The germline gives CDR1 SNHLY, CDR2 FYNNEI. CDR3 DNA sequence: TGTGCCAGCAGTTGCGTCCTGAGGGGCGGTCAGCCCCAGCATTTT. This codes for CASSCVLRGGQPQHF. Full variable domain (missing parts from reference TRBV2 and TRBJ1-5): EPEVTQTPSHQVTQMGQEVILRCVPISNHLYFYWYRQILGQKVEFLVSFYNNEISEKSEIFDDQFSVERPDGSNFTLKIRSTKLEDSAMYFCASSCVLRGGQPQHFGDGTRLSIL.

Comments on this clonotype: At one of its ends the junction is not consistent with the germline gene, which may arise from a read error. The gene calls are TRBV5-1 and TRBJ2-7; weak D call: TRBD2 (5 bases). The CDR3 consists of 13 residues. The germline V gene encodes CDR1 SGHRS and CDR2 YFSETQ. CDR3 nucleotide sequence: TGCGCCAGCAGCTTGGCTGTGGGGTTGGACGGGAACTTC. Amino acids: CASSLAVGLDGNF. Based on the CDR3 plus reference TRBV5-1 and TRBJ2-7, the full variable domain is KAGVTQTPRYLIKTRGQQVTLSCSPISGHRSVSWYQQTPGQGLQFLFEYFSETQRNKGNFPGRFSGRQFSNSRSEMNVSTLELGDSALYLCASSLAVGLDGNFGPGTRLTVT.

This CDR3 is CSAREGAMTEAFF. CDR3 coding DNA: TGCAGTGCTAGAGAGGGGGCGATGACTGAAGCTTTCTTT. The rearrangement uses TRBV20-1 and TRBJ1-1; a weak D match, TRBD1 (6 bases). CDR1 is DFQATT, CDR2 SNEGSKA, per germline (reference sequence). Trimming left V 0 bases short and J 5 bases short, with 10 bases between. CDR3 length equals 13 residues.

The V and J genes are TRBV7-2 and TRBJ1-6, with 10 bases that match TRBD1. The V gene's germline CDR1 is SGHTA and CDR2 FQGNSA. CDR3 size: 15 residues. J lost 8 bases, V lost 3 bases, and 4 bases had no gene match. The CDR3 nucleotides read TGTGCCAGCAGCTTTGGGGGGACAGGGGATTCACCCCTCCACTTT. It is translated as CASSFGGTGDSPLHF.

The chain is built from TRBV5-6 and TRBJ1-2; D unclear. Trimming cost V 2 bases and J 8 bases, with 10 bases left between them. There are 12 residues in the CDR3. CDR1 is SGHDT and CDR2 is YYEEEE in the germline V gene. The CDR3, as DNA: TGTGCCAGCAGCTTACAAGAACGAGGCTACACCTTC. It is translated as CASSLQERGYTF.

This clonotype showed up many times. The chain combines TRBV20-1 with TRBJ2-5; possible D gene TRBD2, 6 bases. CDR1 DFQATT and CDR2 SNEGSKA come from the germline V gene (reference sequence). This CDR3 contains 13 residues. The ends were cut back, 3 bases at V and 0 bases at J, with 8 bases in the middle. The CDR3 reads CSARRDYQETQYF. DNA of the CDR3: TGCAGTGCTAGGAGGGACTACCAAGAGACCCAGTACTTC.

The chain joins TRBV19 to TRBJ1-5, with D unclear. Trimming stripped 3 bases from V and 6 bases from J, with 12 bases between. This CDR3 comprises 14 residues. CDR1 and CDR2 from the germline V gene are LNHDA and SQIVND (reference sequence). The CDR3: CASSIRGSSQPQHF. CDR3 in DNA: TGTGCCAGTAGTATTCGAGGGTCTAGTCAGCCCCAGCATTTT.

The rearrangement uses TRBV2 and TRBJ1-6; 10 nucleotides align to TRBD1. The CDR3 totals 19 residues. The V gene's germline CDR1 is SNHLY and CDR2 FYNNEI. Losses at the gene ends were 5 bases for V and 7 bases for J; bases not matched to a gene: 17. The CDR3 reads CASSLRGQGLVSRNSPLHF. The CDR3 coding sequence is TGTGCCAGCAGTCTCCGGGGACAGGGGTTAGTTTCTCGGAATTCACCCCTCCACTTT.

This clonotype was counted a few times. A clone one base away is much larger, so this may be a read error. The chain uses TRBV5-6 and TRBJ2-5, with TRBD1 matching over 11 bases. The CDR3 runs to 16 residues. Germline assignment: CDR1 SGHDT and CDR2 YYEEEE. The CDR3 loop reads CASSLGDRGWEEAQYF. DNA of the CDR3: TGTGCCAGCAGCTTGGGGGACAGGGGGTGGGAAGAGGCCCAGTACTTC.